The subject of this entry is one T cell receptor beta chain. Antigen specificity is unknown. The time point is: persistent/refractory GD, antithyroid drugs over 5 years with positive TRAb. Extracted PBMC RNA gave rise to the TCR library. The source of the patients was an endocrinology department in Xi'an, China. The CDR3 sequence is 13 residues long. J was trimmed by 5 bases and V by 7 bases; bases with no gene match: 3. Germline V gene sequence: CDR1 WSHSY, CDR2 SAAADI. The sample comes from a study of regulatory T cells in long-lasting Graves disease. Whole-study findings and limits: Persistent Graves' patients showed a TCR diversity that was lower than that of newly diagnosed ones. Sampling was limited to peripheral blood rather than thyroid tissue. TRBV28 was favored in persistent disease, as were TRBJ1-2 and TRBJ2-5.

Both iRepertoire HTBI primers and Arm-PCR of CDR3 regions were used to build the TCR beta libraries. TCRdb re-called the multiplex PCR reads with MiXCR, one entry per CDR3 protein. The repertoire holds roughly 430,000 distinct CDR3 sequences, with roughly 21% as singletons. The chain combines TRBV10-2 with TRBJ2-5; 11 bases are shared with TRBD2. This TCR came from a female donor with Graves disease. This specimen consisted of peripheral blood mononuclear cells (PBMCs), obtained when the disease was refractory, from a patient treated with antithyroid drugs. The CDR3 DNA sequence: TGCGCCAGCAAGTTAGCGGGGGGGGAGACCCAGTACTTC. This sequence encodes CASKLAGGETQYF.